This entry is about one T cell receptor beta chain. Its antigen is undetermined. CDR3 length: 13 residues. Germline-derived CDR1 and CDR2 are LGHNA and YSLEER. V lost 0 bases to trimming and J lost 6 bases, with 9 bases between them. The sample belongs to a study of cytomegalovirus exposure and HLA in healthy donors. PCR amplification relied on 60 Vbeta primers (plus 13 Jbeta primers). Repertoires were generated with immunoSEQ multiplex PCR, while TCRdb's copy carries only in-frame clones and drops some. The sample contains roughly 190,000 clones, less than 85% of which appear only once. Findings of the study overall: Productive status was seen about 90% or about 30% of the time for most TCR beta V segments in an earlier analysis.

The sequence came from a young man in good health and CMV-seropositive. The chain is built from TRBV4-3 and TRBJ2-7; no clear D gene. What was sequenced was PBMCs. The CDR3 sequence: CASSQETGSEQYF. The CDR3 DNA reads as TGCGCCAGCAGCCAAGAGACGGGTTCCGAGCAGTACTTC.